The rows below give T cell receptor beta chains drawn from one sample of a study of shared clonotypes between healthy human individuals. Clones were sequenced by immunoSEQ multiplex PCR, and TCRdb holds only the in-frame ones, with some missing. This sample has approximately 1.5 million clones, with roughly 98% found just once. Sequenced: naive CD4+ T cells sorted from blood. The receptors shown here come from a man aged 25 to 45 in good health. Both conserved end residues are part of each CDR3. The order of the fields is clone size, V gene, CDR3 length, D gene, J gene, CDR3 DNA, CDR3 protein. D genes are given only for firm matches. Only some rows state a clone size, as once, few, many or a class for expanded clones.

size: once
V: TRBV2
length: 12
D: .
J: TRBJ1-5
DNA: TGTGCCAGTGCTCCCGCCAATCAGCCCCAGCATTTT
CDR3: CASAPANQPQHF

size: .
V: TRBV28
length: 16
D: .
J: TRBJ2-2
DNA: TGTGCCAGCAGTTTATTAGGGGCGCAGACCACCGGGGAGCTGTTTTTT
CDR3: CASSLLGAQTTGELFF

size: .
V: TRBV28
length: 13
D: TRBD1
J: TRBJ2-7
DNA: TGTGTCACCCGGGACAGGGCGACCTACGAGCAGTACTTC
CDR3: CVTRDRATYEQYF

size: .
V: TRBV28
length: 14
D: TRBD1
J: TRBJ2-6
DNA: TGTGCCAGCAGTCCGATGACAGGGCCTAACGTCCTGACTTTC
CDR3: CASSPMTGPNVLTF

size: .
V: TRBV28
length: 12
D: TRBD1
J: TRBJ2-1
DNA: TGTGCCAGCAGCCTACAGGGGTATGAGCAGTTCTTC
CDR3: CASSLQGYEQFF

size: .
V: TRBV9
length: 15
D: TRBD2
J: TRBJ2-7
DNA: TGTGCCAGCAGCGTAGCACCTAGCGGGAGGGGCGAGCAGTACTTC
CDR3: CASSVAPSGRGEQYF

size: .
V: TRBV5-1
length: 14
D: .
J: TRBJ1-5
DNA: TGCGCCAGCAGCTTGGCCATTGGGTCCCAGCCCCAGCATTTT
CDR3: CASSLAIGSQPQHF

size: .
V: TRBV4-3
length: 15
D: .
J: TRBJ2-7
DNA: TGCGCCAGCAGCCAGTCAATAGGGGGGATCTACGAGCAGTACTTC
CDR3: CASSQSIGGIYEQYF

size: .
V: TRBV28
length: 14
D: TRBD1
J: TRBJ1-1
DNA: TGTGCCAGCAGATCAGGGGGCCCAAACACTGAAGCTTTCTTT
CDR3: CASRSGGPNTEAFF

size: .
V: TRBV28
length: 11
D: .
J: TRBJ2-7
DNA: TGTGCCAGCAGTCACCCCTACGAGCAGTACTTC
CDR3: CASSHPYEQYF

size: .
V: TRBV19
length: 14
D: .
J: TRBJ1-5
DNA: TGTGCCAGTAGTAAGACGGGTGATAGTCAGCCCCAGCATTTT
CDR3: CASSKTGDSQPQHF

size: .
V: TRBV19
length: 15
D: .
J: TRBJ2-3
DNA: TGTGCCAGTAGTATATCAGGGCCCCGCACAGATACGCAGTATTTT
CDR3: CASSISGPRTDTQYF

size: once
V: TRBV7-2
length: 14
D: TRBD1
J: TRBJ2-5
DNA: TGTGCCAGCAGTCGCCCGGGACAGCAAGAGACCCAGTACTTC
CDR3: CASSRPGQQETQYF

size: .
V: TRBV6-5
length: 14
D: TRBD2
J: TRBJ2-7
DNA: TGTGCCACAGCTGTCGCGGGAGGACTAAGGGAGCAGTACTTC
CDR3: CATAVAGGLREQYF

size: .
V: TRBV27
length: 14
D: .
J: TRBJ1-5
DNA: TGTGCCAGCAGTTTTAGGGACAGCAATCAGCCCCAGCATTTT
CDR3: CASSFRDSNQPQHF

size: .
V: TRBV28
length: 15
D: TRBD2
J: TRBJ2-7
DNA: TGTGCCAGCAGTTTCCTACTAGCGGGTTCCTACGAGCAGTACTTC
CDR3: CASSFLLAGSYEQYF